The T cell receptor beta chain described here comes from a study of cytomegalovirus exposure and HLA in healthy donors. Findings of the study overall: A few CMV-associated chains proved CMV antigen-specific in vitro. Association with HLA alleles at 0.05 false discovery rate was found for around 17,000 TCR beta sequences in a later analysis.

Of note for this clone: Its antigen is undetermined.

The PCR was carried out with 60 Vbeta primers and 13 Jbeta primers. Here immunoSEQ multiplex PCR was the method, and the copy in TCRdb shows in-frame clones only, minus some. The repertoire has around 130,000 clones, approximately 70% of them found once; the top ten carry less than 2%. The CDR3 spans 16 residues. The ends lost 0 bases at V and 2 bases at J; junction bases unmatched: 3. Germline CDR1 MGHRA, CDR2 YSYEKL. The chain is built from TRBV4-1 and TRBJ2-5; TRBD2 agrees at 10 bases. The sample comprised PBMCs. The receptor was derived from a young man in good health and CMV-seronegative. This CDR3 reads CASSQDLAGVQETQYF. CDR3 DNA: TGCGCCAGCAGCCAAGATCTAGCGGGGGTTCAAGAGACCCAGTACTTC.